This TCR beta chain came from a study of blood T cell repertoires in COVID-19. CDR1 and CDR2 (germline): MNHEY, SMNVEV (reference sequence). CDR3 length: 12 amino acids. Trimming stripped 5 bases from V and 6 bases from J, with 10 bases between. Method: immunoSEQ multiplex PCR; TCRdb's copy keeps in-frame clones and lacks some. The data hold roughly 280,000 clones, with about 85% observed a single time. This chain links TRBV27 with TRBJ1-1, with unresolved D. The sample comprised peripheral blood. The receptor comes from a woman between 50 and 59 years old who had recovered from COVID-19. The CDR3 protein is CASSGLGAEAFF. For the CDR3, the DNA is TGTGCCAGCAGTGGACTTGGGGCTGAAGCTTTCTTT.